One and the same sample provided the 22 T cell receptor beta chains below, sequenced in a study of human T cells and chemical hapten exposure. TCRdb re-called the RACE reads through MiXCR, storing one row per CDR3 protein. The sample consists of over 75,000 distinct CDR3 sequences, about a tenth of them appearing once. The time point here: patch test 3, about 24 weeks after DPC sensitization. The treatment: therapeutic diphenylcyclopropenone sensitization with weekly scalp DPC. The sample consisted of whole blood, taken in connection with sensitization to the hapten diphenylcyclopropenone (DPC). Source of these receptors: a woman aged 25 to 45 with alopecia areata. Some clones in this sample may be carry-over from other donors' samples.

In this sample, this clonotype turned up many times. This CDR3 reads CASSLGQITGELFF. The CDR3 DNA reads as TGTGCCAGCAGCTTGGGACAAATCACCGGGGAGCTGTTTTTT. The rearrangement joins TRBV11-3 to TRBJ2-2; weak D call: TRBD1 (6 bases). The V end lost 3 bases, the J end lost 4 bases, and 9 bases lay between the germline ends. The CDR3 consists of 14 residues. Germline CDR1 reads SGHNT; CDR2 reads YENEEA.

The genes are TRBV5-1 and TRBJ2-4; possibly TRBD2 for D (5 bases). Germline V CDR1 and CDR2: SGHRS, YFSETQ. This CDR3 region has 13 residues. The ends were cut back, 5 bases at V and 6 bases at J, with 12 bases in the middle. CDR3 sequence: CASRAGEGNIQYF. As DNA, the CDR3 is TGCGCCAGCAGGGCGGGTGAGGGAAACATTCAGTACTTC.

In this sample, this clonotype turned up many times. V is TRBV7-3 and J is TRBJ1-1; D gene ambiguous. Germline V CDR1 and CDR2: SGHTA, FQGTGA. The germline V and J ends were trimmed by 6 bases and 1 base, with 9 bases remaining between them. There are 13 residues in the CDR3. The CDR3 DNA reads as TGTGCCAGCAGTCTGCGGGAGAACACTGAAGCTTTCTTT. Encoded protein: CASSLRENTEAFF.

Only a few counts were recorded for this clonotype. This chain connects TRBV19 to TRBJ2-2; 7 bases are shared with TRBD1. The CDR3 spans 14 residues. Per germline, CDR1 LNHDA and CDR2 SQIVND (reference sequence). After removal of 8 bases from V and 2 bases from J, the junction contained 5 bases not matched to a gene. In DNA, the CDR3 is TGTGCCAGTCGCCGGACAGGAAACACCGGGGAGCTGTTTTTT. Translating gives CASRRTGNTGELFF.

Concerning this clonotype: This could be a read error, since a much larger clone is one nucleotide away. The V call is TRBV6-5, the J call TRBJ1-4; no firm D call. This CDR3 contains 16 residues. V lost 2 bases, J lost 8 bases, and 18 bases lay in between. The germline V gene has CDR1 MNHEY and CDR2 SVGAGI. CDR3 sequence reads: CASSYNFARRLEKLFF. In nucleotides, the CDR3 is TGTGCCAGCAGTTACAATTTCGCTAGGAGATTAGAAAAACTGTTTTTT.

A few counts support this clonotype. This rearrangement joins TRBV10-3 to TRBJ2-7; D remains ambiguous. The CDR3 consists of 12 residues. Per germline, CDR1 ENHRY and CDR2 SYGVKD. V was pared by 6 bases and J by 3 bases, with 9 bases between. The CDR3 sequence is CAISSGDYEQYV. In DNA form, the CDR3 reads TGTGCCATCAGCTCAGGAGACTACGAGCAGTACGTC.

This chain connects TRBV29-1 to TRBJ1-1; unclear D gene. Trimming left V 7 bases short and J 2 bases short, with 14 bases between. Germline V gene sequence: CDR1 SQVTM, CDR2 ANQGSEA. The CDR3 contains 13 residues. The CDR3 sequence: CSAGAGFNTEAFF. The CDR3 DNA follows: TGCAGCGCCGGAGCAGGATTCAACACTGAAGCTTTCTTT.

This clonotype was picked up many times. The genes are TRBV29-1 and TRBJ1-1, with D tentatively TRBD1 (6 bases). The germline gives CDR1 SQVTM, CDR2 ANQGSEA. The V gene lost 2 bases and the J gene lost 1 base, with 8 bases spanning the gap. This CDR3 comprises 13 residues. The CDR3 DNA reads TGCAGCGTTGAACGACAGGAGAACACTGAAGCTTTCTTT. Amino acids: CSVERQENTEAFF.

This clonotype was counted a few times. V gene TRBV28 combines with J gene TRBJ2-5; D might be TRBD1 (6 bases). V lost 7 bases to trimming and J lost 5 bases, with 17 bases between them. The germline CDR1 and CDR2 sequences are MDHEN and SYDVKM. The CDR3 is 14 residues long. The DNA for the CDR3 is TGTGCCAGCACAGGGGCAGGGGACGGTGAGACCCAGTACTTC. Amino acids: CASTGAGDGETQYF.

This clonotype occurred many times. The chain carries TRBV7-2 and TRBJ2-3; D is unresolved. The CDR3 sequence is 16 residues long. V was clipped by 1 base and J by 0 bases, with 11 bases between them. Germline CDR1 and CDR2: SGHTA and FQGNSA. The CDR3 region has the DNA TGTGCCAGCAGCTTAGGATCCGTATCGAGCACAGATACGCAGTATTTT. It codes for CASSLGSVSSTDTQYF. Together with reference TRBV7-2 and TRBJ2-3, the CDR3 gives the full variable domain: GAGVSQSPSNKVTEKGKDVELRCDPISGHTALYWYRQSLGQGLEFLIYFQGNSAPDKSGLPSDRFSAERTGGSVSTLTIQRTQQEDSAVYLCASSLGSVSSTDTQYFGPGTRLTVL.

This clonotype appeared many times. This chain connects TRBV30 to TRBJ2-3, with no clear D. The germline V gene encodes CDR1 GTSNPN and CDR2 SVGIG (reference sequence). The CDR3 has 15 amino acids. Trimming removed 5 bases at V and 4 bases at J, with 19 bases between. CDR3 coding DNA: TGTGCCTGGGCGGTACAGACCTCAGTCGCAGATACGCAGTATTTT. As protein: CAWAVQTSVADTQYF. Complete variable domain (other parts from reference TRBV30 and TRBJ2-3): SQTIHQWPATLVQPVGSPLSLECTVEGTSNPNLYWYRQAAGRGLQLLFYSVGIGQISSEVPQNLSASRPQDRQFILSSKKLLLSDSGFYLCAWAVQTSVADTQYFGPGTRLTVL.

In this sample, this clonotype turned up many times. The J gene is TRBJ2-4, the V gene TRBV5-1; no reliable D call. V gave up 0 bases and J gave up 0 bases, with 7 bases separating them. The CDR3 loop spans 15 amino acids. Germline assignment: CDR1 SGHRS and CDR2 YFSETQ. The CDR3 nucleotides are TGCGCCAGCAGCTTGGCCCCAGGAGCCAAAAACATTCAGTACTTC. It is translated as CASSLAPGAKNIQYF.

V usage is TRBV2 and J usage is TRBJ1-4; tentative D call: TRBD1 (6 bases). The CDR3 length is 14 residues. Germline CDR1 is SNHLY and CDR2 is FYNNEI. V was pared by 6 bases and J by 7 bases, with 15 bases between. CDR3: CASSANGGFEKLFF. CDR3 nucleotides: TGTGCCAGCAGCGCTAATGGGGGCTTTGAAAAACTGTTTTTT.

On this clonotype: Given a much more abundant clone one base away, this may be a read error. CDR3 amino acids: CAISESLTGELLF. CDR3 nucleotide sequence: TGTGCCATCAGTGAGTCTCTCACCGGGGAGCTGCTTTTT. The genes are TRBV10-3 and TRBJ2-2; tentative D call: TRBD2 (5 bases). Germline V gives CDR1 ENHRY, CDR2 SYGVKD. The CDR3 is 13 amino acids.

This rearrangement joins TRBV7-9 to TRBJ1-1; D is possibly TRBD1 (5 bases). Trimming removed 5 bases at V and 4 bases at J, with 17 bases between. The germline V gene has CDR1 SEHNR and CDR2 FQNEAQ (reference sequence). The CDR3 is made up of 15 amino acids. Here the CDR3 reads CASSTKGSPGTEAFF. CDR3 in DNA: TGTGCCAGCAGCACAAAGGGGTCCCCAGGCACTGAAGCTTTCTTT. The entire variable domain, with the rest obtained from reference TRBV7-9 and TRBJ1-1, is as follows: DTGVSQNPRHKITKRGQNVTFRCDPISEHNRLYWYRQTLGQGPEFLTYFQNEAQLEKSRLLSDRFSAERPKGSFSTLEIQRTEQGDSAMYLCASSTKGSPGTEAFFGQGTRLTVV.

The chain combines TRBV12-3 or TRBV12-4 with TRBJ2-1, with TRBD2 identical over 10 bases. This CDR3 has 14 amino acids. V trimming: 4 bases; J trimming: 4 bases; junction bases outside the gene matches: 1. Here the CDR3 reads CASSSGLAYNEQFF. CDR3 in DNA: TGTGCCAGCAGTTCGGGACTAGCGTACAATGAGCAGTTCTTC.

This clonotype was seen more than once but under ten times. V and J are TRBV28 and TRBJ2-7, with 9 nucleotides matching TRBD2. Trimming at V came to 2 bases and at J to 2 bases, leaving 1 base not matched to a gene. The CDR3 sequence is 14 residues long. Germline lookup yields CDR1 MDHEN and CDR2 SYDVKM. CDR3 in DNA: TGTGCCAGCAGTTTAGCGGGAGGGACCTACGAGCAGTACTTC. It is translated as CASSLAGGTYEQYF.

This clonotype showed up many times. In DNA, the CDR3 is TGCAGTGCTAGTCTAGGGGGTGAAGAGACCCAGTACTTC. The encoded protein is CSASLGGEETQYF. The rearrangement links TRBV20-1 to TRBJ2-5; perhaps TRBD1 as D (6 bases). V lost 3 bases to trimming and J lost 3 bases, with 11 bases between them. This CDR3 contains 13 residues. CDR1 is DFQATT, CDR2 SNEGSKA, per germline (reference sequence).

This clonotype was observed at least ten times. V gene TRBV28 combines with J gene TRBJ2-5; tentative D call: TRBD1 (6 bases). The CDR3 loop spans 13 amino acids. V dropped 4 bases and J dropped 3 bases, with 9 bases sitting between them. Germline-derived CDR1 and CDR2 are MDHEN and SYDVKM. In nucleotides, the CDR3 is TGTGCCAGCAGTTACGGACAGAAAGAGACCCAGTACTTC. Residues: CASSYGQKETQYF.

The J gene is TRBJ1-2, the V gene TRBV20-1, with a possible D match to TRBD1 (6 bases). This CDR3 is built from 12 residues. The ends were cut back, 6 bases at V and 8 bases at J, with 16 bases in the middle. The germline gives CDR1 DFQATT, CDR2 SNEGSKA (reference sequence). CDR3 nucleotide sequence: TGCAGTGCCGCAGGGGTAGCGGGAGGCTACACCTTC. Its protein is CSAAGVAGGYTF.

The sample holds many counts of this clonotype. The V gene is TRBV28, the J gene TRBJ2-7; no clear D. Germline V gene lookup returns CDR1 MDHEN and CDR2 SYDVKM. V was cut by 4 bases and J by 4 bases, with 8 bases left in between. The CDR3 covers 12 residues. CDR3 nucleotide sequence: TGTGCCAGCAGTTCCCCCGGGTACGAGCAGTACTTC. This translates into CASSSPGYEQYF.

The gene calls are TRBV27 and TRBJ2-3; D call uncertain. Trimming removed 6 bases from V and 6 bases from J, with 16 bases in between. CDR3 size: 14 residues. In germline, CDR1 is MNHEY, CDR2 SMNVEV (reference sequence). CDR3 nucleotide sequence: TGTGCCAGCAGCAAGACCGGAGTGCCGGATACGCAGTATTTT. Its translation is CASSKTGVPDTQYF.